This T cell receptor (beta chain) originates from a study of T cells in Graves' hyperthyroidism and ophthalmopathy. Trimming stripped 8 bases from V and 10 bases from J, with 15 bases between. Per the germline V gene, CDR1 is SQVTM and CDR2 is ANQGSEA. The CDR3 is 12 amino acids. This clonotype is a singleton in its sample. RNA transcripts provided the source from which TCR beta CDR3 regions were amplified. The TCR CDR3 first-round RT-PCR relied on the HTBI primer set. MiXCR, applied by TCRdb to the multiplex PCR reads, yields one record per CDR3 protein. The table lists almost 600,000 distinct CDR3 sequences, around 46% of them singletons, with about 8.3% in the top ten.

The sequence was obtained from a woman between 18 and 29 years old with Graves' hyperthyroidism. Specimen: peripheral blood or thyroid tissue (not recorded which). The rearrangement uses TRBV29-1 and TRBJ1-6; a possible D gene is TRBD1 (5 bases). The CDR3 sequence: CSLAGGESPLHF. The CDR3 DNA sequence: TGCAGCTTAGCGGGGGGTGAATCACCCCTCCACTTT.